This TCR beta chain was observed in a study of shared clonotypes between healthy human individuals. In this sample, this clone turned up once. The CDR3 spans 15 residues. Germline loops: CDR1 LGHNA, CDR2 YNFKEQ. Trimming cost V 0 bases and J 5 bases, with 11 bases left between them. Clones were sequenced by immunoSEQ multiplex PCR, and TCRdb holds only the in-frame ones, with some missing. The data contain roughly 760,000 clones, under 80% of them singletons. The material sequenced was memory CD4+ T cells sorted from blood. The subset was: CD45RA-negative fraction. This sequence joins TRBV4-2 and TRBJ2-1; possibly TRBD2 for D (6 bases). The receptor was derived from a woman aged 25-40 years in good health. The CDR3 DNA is TGTGCCAGCAGCCAAGACCTGGGGAGGAACAATGAGCAGTTCTTC. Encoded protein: CASSQDLGRNNEQFF.